This T cell receptor (beta chain) came from a study of T-cell memory formation after mild COVID-19. General study points: The appearance of some responding clones in pre-infection memory suggested that cross-reactive memory joined. Clones that contracted from day 15 to 85 had balanced CD4/CD8; later expanders were CD4+ biased. Contracting CD4+ clones sat mainly in CM and EM; CD8+ in EMRA.

Barcoded TCR alpha and TCR beta cDNA libraries with UMIs came from 5'RACE using constant-segment primers. In TCRdb, the 5' RACE reads were re-called with MiXCR into one record per CDR3 protein. This repertoire shows about 170,000 distinct CDR3 sequences, around 13% found once; its top ten account for approximately 3.6%. V gave up 2 bases and J gave up 4 bases, with 8 bases separating them. This CDR3 region has 13 residues. Germline loops: CDR1 SGHTA, CDR2 FQGTGA. In regard to this clonotype: Its antigen is unknown.

The sequencing input was PBMCs or a T cell subset sorted from them (not recorded which). The TCR originated in a young man who had mild COVID-19 (a few samples of this study predate the infection). Cell type and time point are not known. V usage is TRBV7-3 and J usage is TRBJ1-1; TRBD1 might be the D (5 bases). The CDR3 is CASSLEGSTEAFF. The CDR3 coding sequence is TGTGCCAGCAGCTTAGAGGGGAGCACTGAAGCTTTCTTT.